These 32 T cell receptor beta chains were all obtained from the same sample, sequenced in a study of post-analysis software for immune sequencing data. Each TCR beta cDNA library carried unique molecular identifiers. TCRdb used MiXCR to reprocess the PCR reads, holding one entry per CDR3 protein. The sample includes roughly 570,000 distinct CDR3 sequences, 30% to 40% of them seen just once. For these receptors, no antigen is known. Study-wide points: When patients were compared with controls, a handful of TRBV segments were more frequent, TRBV5-6, TRBV5-1 and TRBV20-1 among them.

The material sequenced was blood. Receptors originate from a girl aged 2-17 years with multiple sclerosis.

The chain couples TRBV20-1 to TRBJ2-3, with 10 bases fitting TRBD2. The V gene's germline CDR1 is DFQATT and CDR2 SNEGSKA (reference sequence). J lost 3 bases, V lost 0 bases, and 6 bases had no gene match. The CDR3 covers 16 residues. This CDR3 is CSARDPLAGLTDTQYF. The CDR3 DNA follows: TGCAGTGCTAGAGATCCACTAGCGGGGCTGACAGATACGCAGTATTTT.

This chain links TRBV6-2 or TRBV6-3 with TRBJ1-1, with D unclear. Trimming took off 6 bases at V and 9 bases at J, with 11 bases between the two ends. Per germline, CDR1 MNHEY and CDR2 SVGEGT. The CDR3 has 11 amino acids. CDR3 in DNA: TGTGCCAGCAGAAGCACGCTGAAAGCTTTCTTT. Amino acids: CASRSTLKAFF.

J is TRBJ2-5 and V is TRBV12-3 or TRBV12-4; 13 bases are shared with TRBD2. The CDR3 length is 16 residues. V dropped 6 bases and J dropped 3; count of bases not matched to a gene: 7. For the CDR3, the DNA is TGTGCCAGCAGCCTGAGGACTAGCGGGGGTGAAGAGACCCAGTACTTC. Translated, it gives CASSLRTSGGEETQYF.

J is TRBJ1-2 and V is TRBV2; perhaps TRBD1 as D (6 bases). The CDR3 is 14 residues long. Germline V gene data show CDR1 as SNHLY and CDR2 as FYNNEI. Between the trimmed V and J ends, which lost 1 base and 8 bases, there was a span of 14 bases. DNA of the CDR3: TGTGCCAGCAGTGAAGTGGGAGGGGGGGACGGCTACACCTTC. The encoded protein is CASSEVGGGDGYTF.

The chain combines TRBV7-8 with TRBJ2-1, with D possibly being TRBD1 (6 bases). Per the germline V gene, CDR1 is SGHVS and CDR2 is FQNEAQ. The length of the CDR3 is 15 residues. The ends were cut back, 1 base at V and 1 base at J, with 8 bases in the middle. CDR3 coding DNA: TGTGCCAGCAGCTTAGACCAGGGGTCCTACAATGAGCAGTTCTTC. It encodes CASSLDQGSYNEQFF.

This clonotype was found a few times. V and J are TRBV4-1 and TRBJ1-5; D is uncertain. The CDR3 extends over 15 amino acids. Trimming left V 2 bases short and J 2 bases short, with 10 bases between. From germline, CDR1 is MGHRA and CDR2 YSYEKL. CDR3 in DNA: TGCGCCAGCAGCCAACGGGAGGCCGGCAATCAGCCCCAGCATTTT. Its translation: CASSQREAGNQPQHF.

This clonotype was counted only a few times. The J gene is TRBJ2-7, the V gene TRBV7-9, with TRBD1 matching 9 bases. Germline CDR1 and CDR2: SEHNR and FQNEAQ (reference sequence). The length of the CDR3 is 15 residues. V dropped 4 bases and J dropped 6; count of bases not matched to a gene: 10. The CDR3 DNA sequence: TGTGCCAGCAGCTCCAAGAGACAGGGGGGAGGCGAGCAGTACTTC. Translated: CASSSKRQGGGEQYF.

A note on this clonotype: A much larger clone lies one base from this, so it may be a read error. The rearrangement joins TRBV20-1 to TRBJ1-2; D not resolved. The CDR3 covers 14 residues. Germline V gene sequence: CDR1 DFQATT, CDR2 SNEGSKA (reference sequence). V lost 5 bases to trimming and J lost 3 bases, with 16 bases between them. The CDR3 reads CSAARPELDYGYTF. In DNA form, the CDR3 reads TGCAGTGCTGCGCGTCCGGAGTTGGACTATGGCTACACCTTC.

The chain employs TRBV5-1 and TRBJ2-7; tentatively, D is TRBD2 (6 bases). The CDR3 consists of 14 residues. Germline V CDR1 and CDR2: SGHRS, YFSETQ. Trimming took 4 bases from V and 3 from J, leaving 14 bases between them. This chain's CDR3 is CASSDSGSLYEQYF. CDR3 in DNA: TGCGCCAGCAGCGATAGCGGATCCCTCTACGAGCAGTACTTC.

This clonotype was seen a handful of times. The chain combines TRBV19 with TRBJ2-7; 11 bases agree with TRBD1. Germline CDR1 is LNHDA and CDR2 is SQIVND (reference sequence). J was trimmed by 2 bases and V by 7 bases; bases with no gene match: 7. This CDR3 region has 15 residues. CDR3 loop: CASTLSGQGAYEQYF. CDR3 nucleotide sequence: TGTGCCAGTACCTTGTCGGGACAGGGGGCCTACGAGCAGTACTTC.

The chain employs TRBV20-1 and TRBJ1-5, with 7 nucleotides matching TRBD1. The CDR3 spans 15 residues. The trim removed 6 bases at V and 6 bases at J, leaving 14 bases unmatched. Germline loops: CDR1 DFQATT, CDR2 SNEGSKA (reference sequence). The CDR3 loop reads CSASRDRQGGQPQHF. As DNA, the CDR3 is TGCAGTGCGAGCCGGGATCGACAGGGAGGTCAGCCCCAGCATTTT.

This clonotype was counted between two and nine times. The rearrangement links TRBV4-2 to TRBJ2-3; a possible D gene is TRBD2 (5 bases). Per the germline V gene, CDR1 is LGHNA and CDR2 is YNFKEQ. The CDR3 extends over 18 amino acids. Trimming pared 0 bases from V and 2 bases from J, leaving 18 bases between. This CDR3 reads CASSQDDLASSYTDTQYF. As DNA, the CDR3 is TGTGCCAGCAGCCAAGACGACCTAGCCTCTAGCTACACAGATACGCAGTATTTT.

In this sample, this clonotype turned up once. One end of the junction fails to match germline, which may point to a read error. The V call is TRBV11-2, the J call TRBJ2-6; D is perhaps TRBD1 (5 bases). This CDR3 spans 14 amino acids. Germline CDR1 SGHAT, CDR2 FQNNGV. The CDR3 coding sequence is TGTGCCAGCAGCTTAGTGTCTGGGGCCAACGTCCGGACTTTC. It translates to CASSLVSGANVRTF.

CDR3 region: CASTPYTGELFF. For the CDR3, the DNA is TGTGCCAGCACCCCTTACACCGGGGAGCTGTTTTTT. The rearrangement links TRBV12-3 or TRBV12-4 to TRBJ2-2, with no clear D. V was cut by 7 bases and J by 3 bases, with 6 bases left in between. This CDR3 contains 12 residues.

In its sample, this clonotype was seen a few times. CDR3 DNA sequence: TGCAGTGCTACCGGGACGGAGGGTTCTTACGAGCAGTACTTC. Protein product: CSATGTEGSYEQYF. The chain couples TRBV20-1 to TRBJ2-7, with a possible D match to TRBD2 (6 bases). Germline V gives CDR1 DFQATT, CDR2 SNEGSKA (reference sequence). The CDR3 extends over 14 amino acids. Trimming took 4 bases from V and 4 from J, leaving 17 bases between them.

The chain is built from TRBV29-1 and TRBJ1-2; D may be TRBD1 (5 bases). The CDR3 contains 15 residues. V lost 2 bases and J 0 bases, leaving 13 bases between the germline ends. Germline CDR1 SQVTM, CDR2 ANQGSEA. Here the CDR3 reads CSVERSGGTNYGYTF. The CDR3 nucleotides are TGCAGCGTTGAAAGGTCGGGGGGGACTAACTATGGCTACACCTTC.

As to this clonotype: This clone may be a read error of a much larger clone one base away. J is TRBJ1-2 and V is TRBV20-1; D gene uncertain. This CDR3 spans 11 amino acids. Germline CDR1 is DFQATT and CDR2 is SNEGSKA (reference sequence). CDR3 bases: TGCAGTGCCCCCGTTTACTATGGCTACATCTTC. It translates to CSAPVYYGYIF.

The V gene is TRBV13, the J gene TRBJ1-2; 7 bases line up with TRBD1. Trimming at V came to 4 bases and at J to 1 base, leaving 12 bases not matched to a gene. The CDR3 extends over 17 amino acids. Germline V lookup: CDR1 PRHDT, CDR2 FYEKMQ (reference sequence). DNA of the CDR3: TGTGCCAGCAGCTCCCCAGTAACACAGGGGATTAACTATGGCTACACCTTC. Amino acid sequence: CASSSPVTQGINYGYTF.

The J gene is TRBJ2-7, the V gene TRBV5-1; no reliable D call. Per the germline V gene, CDR1 is SGHRS and CDR2 is YFSETQ. Trimming shortened V by 0 bases and J by 3 bases, and 10 bases separated the two germline ends. The CDR3 covers 14 residues. The CDR3 nucleotides read TGCGCCAGCAGCTTGGGGTACAGAAGCTACGAGCAGTACTTC. Translated: CASSLGYRSYEQYF.

The chain has TRBV15 and TRBJ1-4; TRBD1 is a possible D gene (6 bases). Deletions cut 3 bases from V and 8 bases from J, with 16 bases between. Germline CDR1 and CDR2: LNHNV and YYDKDF (reference sequence). The CDR3 consists of 15 residues. The CDR3 here is CATSRPGQGTEKLFF. The CDR3 nucleotides read TGTGCCACCAGCAGGCCGGGACAAGGCACCGAAAAACTGTTTTTT.

This clonotype was detected once. V gene TRBV15 combines with J gene TRBJ2-4; 9 positions agree with TRBD1. The CDR3 is 15 residues long. The germline V gene encodes CDR1 LNHNV and CDR2 YYDKDF (reference sequence). Trimming cost V 3 bases and J 7 bases; bases outside gene matches: 7. The CDR3 bases are TGTGCCACCAGCAGCCCGGGACAGGGCCCCAACATTCAGTACTTC. The encoded protein is CATSSPGQGPNIQYF.

This clonotype was counted a few times. The chain employs TRBV20-1 and TRBJ2-7; 9 nucleotides agree with TRBD1. The CDR3 runs 14 residues. Trimming at V came to 6 bases and at J to 3 bases, leaving 9 bases not matched to a gene. Germline V CDR1 and CDR2: DFQATT, SNEGSKA (reference sequence). The CDR3 here is CSAHPGTGLYEQYF. CDR3 sequence (DNA): TGCAGTGCCCACCCCGGGACAGGGCTCTACGAGCAGTACTTC.

This clonotype was picked up a small number of times. V and J are TRBV2 and TRBJ2-5, with no clear D. V was pared by 5 bases and J by 1 base, with 11 bases between. This CDR3 region has 14 residues. Per germline, CDR1 SNHLY and CDR2 FYNNEI. DNA of the CDR3: TGTGCCAGCAGTTTTAACAGTGTCCAAGAGACCCAGTACTTC. Encoded protein: CASSFNSVQETQYF.

The chain has TRBV20-1 and TRBJ1-4; a weak D match, TRBD1 (5 bases). The V end lost 3 bases, the J end lost 8 bases, and 13 bases lay between the germline ends. Germline values: CDR1 DFQATT, CDR2 SNEGSKA (reference sequence). This CDR3 region has 13 residues. The CDR3 DNA reads as TGCAGTGCTAGCGGGGGAGGTGGAGAAAAACTGTTTTTT. Translating gives CSASGGGGEKLFF.

The chain combines TRBV12-3 or TRBV12-4 with TRBJ1-2; D call uncertain. The CDR3 is 14 residues long. V was shortened by 6 bases and J by 2 bases, with 13 bases between the two germline ends. The CDR3, as DNA: TGTGCCAGCAGGCTGATCCCTAAAAACTATGGCTACACCTTC. Protein product: CASRLIPKNYGYTF.

The rearrangement joins TRBV12-3 or TRBV12-4 to TRBJ2-5; D uncertain. Trimming took 3 bases from V and 5 from J, leaving 10 bases between them. CDR3 size: 13 residues. CDR3: CASSLVEFETQYF. In DNA form, the CDR3 reads TGTGCCAGCAGTTTGGTCGAGTTCGAGACCCAGTACTTC.

The V call is TRBV7-9, the J call TRBJ1-2; D not resolved. The germline gives CDR1 SEHNR, CDR2 FQNEAQ (reference sequence). V lost 4 bases and J 0 bases, leaving 18 bases between the germline ends. This CDR3 region has 17 residues. The chain's CDR3 is CASSSPVTDASNYGYTF. CDR3 nucleotide sequence: TGTGCCAGCAGCTCCCCGGTGACGGATGCCTCTAACTATGGCTACACCTTC.

V usage is TRBV7-2 and J usage is TRBJ2-5, with 14 bases that match TRBD2. This CDR3 has 16 amino acids. The V segment lost 3 bases and the J segment 5 bases; nucleotides outside the gene matches: 5. Germline V gives CDR1 SGHTA, CDR2 FQGNSA. The CDR3 DNA sequence: TGTGCCAGCAGCTTGCGACTAGCGGGGGGGCCGGAGACCCAGTACTTC. This codes for CASSLRLAGGPETQYF.

The table lists this clonotype with a count of one. This chain links TRBV18 with TRBJ1-2; a possible D gene is TRBD1 (6 bases). The CDR3 totals 14 residues. CDR1 is KGHSH, CDR2 LQKENI, per germline. Trimming stripped 1 base from V and 9 bases from J, with 15 bases between. CDR3 DNA: TGTGCCAGCTCACCACTTCAGGGGCGGCATCGCTACACCTTC. This sequence encodes CASSPLQGRHRYTF.

With respect to this clonotype: This may stem from a read error, because a much larger clone lies one nucleotide away. The chain employs TRBV3-1 and TRBJ2-5; D may correspond to TRBD1 or TRBD2 (5 bases each). The CDR3 covers 13 residues. The germline V gene has CDR1 LGHDT and CDR2 YNNKEL (reference sequence). The CDR3 sequence is CASSQDRGEAQYF. The DNA of the CDR3 is TGTGCCAGCAGCCAAGATAGGGGAGAGGCCCAGTACTTC.

CDR3 protein: CASSLELLITTDTQYF. CDR3 nucleotides: TGCGCCAGCAGCTTGGAACTCCTGATTACCACAGATACGCAGTATTTT. The rearrangement joins TRBV5-1 to TRBJ2-3; D is undetermined. The germline V gene has CDR1 SGHRS and CDR2 YFSETQ. The CDR3 is 16 amino acids. The ends were cut back, 0 bases at V and 2 bases at J, with 13 bases in the middle. The whole variable domain, filled in from reference TRBV5-1 and TRBJ2-3, reads KAGVTQTPRYLIKTRGQQVTLSCSPISGHRSVSWYQQTPGQGLQFLFEYFSETQRNKGNFPGRFSGRQFSNSRSEMNVSTLELGDSALYLCASSLELLITTDTQYFGPGTRLTVL.

In its sample, this clonotype was seen many times. The chain links TRBV6-4 to TRBJ2-1; 9 bases fit TRBD2. The CDR3 length is 14 residues. V lost 6 bases, J lost 4 bases, and 4 bases stayed unmatched. Germline V gene data show CDR1 as MRHNA and CDR2 as SNTAGT. CDR3 sequence: CASSQAGGYNEQFF. The CDR3 DNA reads as TGTGCCAGCAGCCAAGCGGGGGGTTACAATGAGCAGTTCTTC.